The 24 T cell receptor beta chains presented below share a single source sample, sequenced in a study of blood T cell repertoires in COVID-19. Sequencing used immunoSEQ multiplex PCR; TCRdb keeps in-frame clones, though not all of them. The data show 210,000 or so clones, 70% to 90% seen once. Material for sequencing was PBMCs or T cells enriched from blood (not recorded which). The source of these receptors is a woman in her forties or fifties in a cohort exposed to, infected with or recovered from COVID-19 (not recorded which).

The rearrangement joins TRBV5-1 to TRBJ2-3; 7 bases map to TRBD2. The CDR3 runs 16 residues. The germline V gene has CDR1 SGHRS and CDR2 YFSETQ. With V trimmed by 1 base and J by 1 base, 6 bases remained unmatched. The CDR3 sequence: CASSLRSGVRTDTQYF. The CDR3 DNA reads TGCGCCAGCAGCTTGCGAAGCGGGGTGCGCACAGATACGCAGTATTTT.

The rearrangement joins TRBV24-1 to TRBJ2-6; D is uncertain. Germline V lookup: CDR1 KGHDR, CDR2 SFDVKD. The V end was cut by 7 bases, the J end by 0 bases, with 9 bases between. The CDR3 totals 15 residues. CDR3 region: CATRDISSGANVLTF. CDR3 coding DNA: TGTGCCACCAGGGATATTAGCTCTGGGGCCAACGTCCTGACTTTC.

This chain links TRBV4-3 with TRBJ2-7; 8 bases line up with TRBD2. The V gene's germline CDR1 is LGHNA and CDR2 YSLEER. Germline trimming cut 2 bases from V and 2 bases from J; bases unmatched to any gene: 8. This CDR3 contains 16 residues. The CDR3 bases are TGCGCCAGCAGCCAATCTCTAGCGGGCGCCACCTACGAGCAGTACTTC. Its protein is CASSQSLAGATYEQYF.

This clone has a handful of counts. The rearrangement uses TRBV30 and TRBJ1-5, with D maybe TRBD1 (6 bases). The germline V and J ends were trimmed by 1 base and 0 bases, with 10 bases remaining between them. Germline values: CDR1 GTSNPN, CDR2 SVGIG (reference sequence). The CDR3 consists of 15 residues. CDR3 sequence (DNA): TGTGCCTGGAGTGAGGGGGTGGATAGCAATCAGCCCCAGCATTTT. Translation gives CAWSEGVDSNQPQHF.

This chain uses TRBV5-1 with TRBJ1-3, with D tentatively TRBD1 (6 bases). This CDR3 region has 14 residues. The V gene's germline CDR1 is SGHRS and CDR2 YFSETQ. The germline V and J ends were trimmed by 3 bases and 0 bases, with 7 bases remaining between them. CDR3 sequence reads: CASSSDSSGNTIYF. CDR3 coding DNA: TGCGCCAGCAGCTCGGACAGCTCTGGAAACACCATATATTTT. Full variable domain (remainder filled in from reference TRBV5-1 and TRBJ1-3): KAGVTQTPRYLIKTRGQQVTLSCSPISGHRSVSWYQQTPGQGLQFLFEYFSETQRNKGNFPGRFSGRQFSNSRSEMNVSTLELGDSALYLCASSSDSSGNTIYFGEGSWLTVV.

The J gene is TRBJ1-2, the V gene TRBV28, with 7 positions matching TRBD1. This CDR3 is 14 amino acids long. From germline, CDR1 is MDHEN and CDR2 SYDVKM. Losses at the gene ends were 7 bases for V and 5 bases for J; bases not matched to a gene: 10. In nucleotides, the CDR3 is TGTGCCAGCATCACCGGGACAGCTCATTATGGCTACACCTTC. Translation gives CASITGTAHYGYTF.

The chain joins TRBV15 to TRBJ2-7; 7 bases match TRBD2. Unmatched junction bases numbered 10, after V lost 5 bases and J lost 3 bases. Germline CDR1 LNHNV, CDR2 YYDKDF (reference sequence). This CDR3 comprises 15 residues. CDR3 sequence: CATSSTSGGGYEQYF. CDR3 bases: TGTGCCACCAGCTCTACCTCGGGCGGGGGCTACGAGCAGTACTTC.

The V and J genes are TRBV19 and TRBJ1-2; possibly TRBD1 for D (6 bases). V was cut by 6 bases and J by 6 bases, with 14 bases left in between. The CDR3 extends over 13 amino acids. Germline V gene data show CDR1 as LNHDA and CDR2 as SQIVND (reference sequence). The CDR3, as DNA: TGTGCCAGTAGGACCGGGACATGGGATGGCTACACCTTC. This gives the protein CASRTGTWDGYTF.

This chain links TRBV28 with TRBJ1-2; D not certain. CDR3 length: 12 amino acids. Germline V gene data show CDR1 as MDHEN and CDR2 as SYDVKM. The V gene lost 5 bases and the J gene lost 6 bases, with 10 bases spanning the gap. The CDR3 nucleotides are TGTGCCAGCAGTCCCTACGCGGATGGCTACACCTTC. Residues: CASSPYADGYTF.

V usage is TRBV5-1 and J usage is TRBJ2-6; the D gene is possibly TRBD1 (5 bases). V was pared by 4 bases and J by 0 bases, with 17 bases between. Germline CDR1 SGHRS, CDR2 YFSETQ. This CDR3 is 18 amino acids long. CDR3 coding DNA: TGCGCCAGCAGCGCCATAACCGACAGATTCTCTGGGGCCAACGTCCTGACTTTC. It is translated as CASSAITDRFSGANVLTF.

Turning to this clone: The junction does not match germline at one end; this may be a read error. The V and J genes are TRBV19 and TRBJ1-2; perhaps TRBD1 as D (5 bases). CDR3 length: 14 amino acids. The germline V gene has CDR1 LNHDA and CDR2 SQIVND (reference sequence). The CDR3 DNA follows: TGTGCCAGTAGTACCGGACAATCTCCCGCCTTAAAGAACTTC. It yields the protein CASSTGQSPALKNF.

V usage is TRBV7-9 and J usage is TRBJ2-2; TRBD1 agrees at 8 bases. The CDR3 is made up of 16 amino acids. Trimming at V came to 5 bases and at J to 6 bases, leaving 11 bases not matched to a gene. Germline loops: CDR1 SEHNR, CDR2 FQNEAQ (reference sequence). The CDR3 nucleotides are TGTGCCAGCAGCCCGCAGGGGGCGGGTACCCCCGGGGAGCTGTTTTTT. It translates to CASSPQGAGTPGELFF.

The CDR3, as DNA: TGCAGCGTAGGGGGCTCTGCAACTAATGAAAAACTGTTTTTT. This translates into CSVGGSATNEKLFF. The V call is TRBV29-1, the J call TRBJ1-4, with 7 nucleotides matching TRBD1. V trimming: 6 bases; J trimming: 0 bases; junction bases outside the gene matches: 4. The CDR3 runs 14 residues. The germline gives CDR1 SQVTM, CDR2 ANQGSEA.

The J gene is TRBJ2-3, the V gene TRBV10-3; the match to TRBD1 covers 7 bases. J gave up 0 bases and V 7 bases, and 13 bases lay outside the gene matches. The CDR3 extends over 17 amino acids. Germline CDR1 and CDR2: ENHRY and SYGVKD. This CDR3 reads CAIMLRDRATSTDTQYF. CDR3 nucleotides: TGTGCCATCATGCTACGGGACAGAGCCACCAGCACAGATACGCAGTATTTT.

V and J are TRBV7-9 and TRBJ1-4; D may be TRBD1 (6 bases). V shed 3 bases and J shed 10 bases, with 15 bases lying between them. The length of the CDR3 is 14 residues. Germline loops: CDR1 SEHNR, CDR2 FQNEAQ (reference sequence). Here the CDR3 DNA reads TGTGCCAGCAGCTTCCCAGGGGTTTTGGCAAAACTGTTTTTT. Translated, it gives CASSFPGVLAKLFF.

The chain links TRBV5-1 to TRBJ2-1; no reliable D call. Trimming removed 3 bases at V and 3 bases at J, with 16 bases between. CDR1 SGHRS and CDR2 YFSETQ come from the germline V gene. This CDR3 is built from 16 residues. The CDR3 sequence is CASSSAGGAYYNEQFF. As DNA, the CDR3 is TGCGCCAGCAGCTCCGCCGGCGGTGCCTACTACAATGAGCAGTTCTTC.

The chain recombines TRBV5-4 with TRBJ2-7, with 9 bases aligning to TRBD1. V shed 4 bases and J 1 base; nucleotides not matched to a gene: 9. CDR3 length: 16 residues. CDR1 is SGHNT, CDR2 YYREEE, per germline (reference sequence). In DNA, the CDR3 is TGTGCCAGCAGCCGTCCCGGGACAGGGAGATCCTACGAGCAGTACTTC. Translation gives CASSRPGTGRSYEQYF. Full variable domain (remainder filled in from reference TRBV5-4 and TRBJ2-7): ETGVTQSPTHLIKTRGQQVTLRCSSQSGHNTVSWYQQALGQGPQFIFQYYREEENGRGNFPPRFSGLQFPNYSSELNVNALELDDSALYLCASSRPGTGRSYEQYFGPGTRLTVT.

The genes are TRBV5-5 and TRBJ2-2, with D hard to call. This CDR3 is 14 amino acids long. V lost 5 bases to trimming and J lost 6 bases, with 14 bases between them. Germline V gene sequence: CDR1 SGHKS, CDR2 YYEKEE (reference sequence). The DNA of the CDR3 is TGTGCCAGCAGACTTCCGATCTTCGCCGGGGAGCTGTTTTTT. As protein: CASRLPIFAGELFF.

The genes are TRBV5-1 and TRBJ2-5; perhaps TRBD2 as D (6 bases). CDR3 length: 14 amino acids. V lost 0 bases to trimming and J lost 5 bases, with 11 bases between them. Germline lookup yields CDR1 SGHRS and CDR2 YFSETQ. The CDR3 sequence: CASSLGLAQETQYF. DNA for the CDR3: TGCGCCAGCAGCTTGGGTCTAGCGCAGGAGACCCAGTACTTC.

The CDR3 sequence is CASSDTAARPSPLHF. DNA for the CDR3: TGTGCCAGCAGCGACACAGCGGCCCGACCTTCACCCCTCCACTTT. This sequence joins TRBV5-4 and TRBJ1-6; D remains ambiguous. CDR3 length equals 15 residues. Trimming removed 4 bases at V and 9 bases at J, with 17 bases between. Germline V lookup: CDR1 SGHNT, CDR2 YYREEE (reference sequence).

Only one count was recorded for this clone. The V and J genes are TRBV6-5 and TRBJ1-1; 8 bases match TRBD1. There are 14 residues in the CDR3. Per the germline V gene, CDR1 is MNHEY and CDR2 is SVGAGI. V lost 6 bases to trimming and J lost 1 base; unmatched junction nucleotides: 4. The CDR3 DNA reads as TGTGCCAGCAGATTGGGACAGGAGAACACTGAAGCTTTCTTT. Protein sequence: CASRLGQENTEAFF.

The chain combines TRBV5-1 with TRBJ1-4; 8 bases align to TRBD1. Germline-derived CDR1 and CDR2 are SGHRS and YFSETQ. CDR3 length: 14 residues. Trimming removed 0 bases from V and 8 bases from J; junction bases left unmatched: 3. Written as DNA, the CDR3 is TGCGCCAGCAGCTTGGGGACAGGGCGGGAAAAACTGTTTTTT. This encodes CASSLGTGREKLFF.

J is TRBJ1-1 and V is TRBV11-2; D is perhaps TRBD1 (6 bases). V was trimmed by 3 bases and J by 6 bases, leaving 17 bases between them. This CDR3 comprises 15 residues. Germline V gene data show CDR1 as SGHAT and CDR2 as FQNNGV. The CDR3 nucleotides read TGTGCCAGCAGCTTCGCTCTGACAGGAGTCGCTGAAGCTTTCTTT. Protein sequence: CASSFALTGVAEAFF. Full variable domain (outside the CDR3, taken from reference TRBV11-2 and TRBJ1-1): EAGVAQSPRYKIIEKRQSVAFWCNPISGHATLYWYQQILGQGPKLLIQFQNNGVVDDSQLPKDRFSAERLKGVDSTLKIQPAKLEDSAVYLCASSFALTGVAEAFFGQGTRLTVV.

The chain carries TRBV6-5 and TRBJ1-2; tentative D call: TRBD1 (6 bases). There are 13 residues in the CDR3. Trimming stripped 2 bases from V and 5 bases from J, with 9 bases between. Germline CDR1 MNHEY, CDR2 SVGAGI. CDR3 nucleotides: TGTGCCAGCAGTTACCGGCAGGGGTATGGCTACACCTTC. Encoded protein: CASSYRQGYGYTF.